This record looks at one T cell receptor (beta chain) sequence and its context. What this receptor recognizes is not known. No clone much larger than this one lies a single base away; base qualities are absent. Using the deep immunoSEQ assay, TCR CDR3 regions were amplified from genomic DNA by multiplex PCR. Extracted genomic DNA from each cell subset was distributed evenly across all wells of several immunoSEQ 96-well plates, and each plate was treated as a replicate. For sorted subsets, each replicate PCR was loaded with around 220 ng genomic DNA, equivalent to some 31,000 T cell genomes. The purified libraries were quantified using a Qubit 3.0 fluorometer, sized with a Bioanalyzer 2100, and then quantified again using the KAPA Library Quantification kit. Every immunoSEQ 96-well plate was sequenced on a dedicated single-read 150-cycle Illumina NextSeq 550 flow cell. Per the original workflow: The immunoSEQ output contained only junctional sequences without quality scores, so filtering could not match that applied to full-length reads. Sequences were annotated with PyIR, a Python wrapper for IgBLAST v1.9, using IMGT germline references to assign V/J genes and CDR3. Any read was removed if the V/J assignment was weak (E-value above 1e-6), the CDR3 was missing, or the read contained stop codons, out-of-frame junctions, or ambiguous translated residues. V3J clonotypes were defined as sequences sharing the same inferred V gene, J gene, and CDR3 amino acid sequence. Percentage overlap between repertoires was calculated by dividing the number of shared unique clonotypes by the size of the smaller repertoire. RTK rarefaction, the Chao1 estimator, and Recon v2.1 estimates of unobserved clonotypes were used to assess repertoire richness. Generation probabilities were computed with OLGA for all TCRbeta clonotypes obtained by the gDNA method from several donors. TCRdb holds this immuneACCESS table with in-frame rearrangements only. Some clones are missing; in checked studies, unresolved V genes explain under half, and the rest has no known cause. V and J calls and clone size come straight from that table; D and trimming were deduced from the DNA. The sample yields around 1,000,000 clones; approximately 77% were counted once. The top ten clones comprise 0.89% of the sample.

V is reduced by 10 bases and J by 2 bases, leaving a spacing of 12 bases between them. Sequences LNHDA (CDR1) and SQIVND (CDR2) are obtained from the germline V gene (reference sequence). The CDR3 numbers 12 residues from cysteine through phenylalanine. Of the read, only the CDR3 DNA is kept; its 36 bases are in frame from base 1. Donors were healthy HIV-negative adults with no recently reported acute infections or vaccinations. All donors were Caucasian adults living in Nashville, Tennessee, USA. Magnetic negative selection was used to enrich CD4+ T cells, after which naive cells were positively selected on CD45RA and the negative fraction became the memory subset. After blood collection by leukapheresis, PBMCs were isolated using Ficoll-Histopaque density gradient centrifugation and then cryopreserved in the vapor phase of liquid nitrogen. Analytical flow cytometry was used to check the purity and quantity of each magnetically sorted T cell population. Genomic DNA was isolated from each sorted fraction and quantified by UV absorbance on a Nanodrop 2000c.

The data stem from a study of shared clonotypes between healthy human individuals (dated by TCRdb to the early 2020s). The study in broad terms: The cohort comprised a couple of women and a few men aged 18 to 49 years. To increase sequencing depth and limit assay-specific biases, TCR repertoire library preparation and sequencing were carried out by different laboratories using diverse techniques. Per donor, leukapheresis produced somewhere between about 0.9 and 9.5 billion PBMCs. Per donor, three plates each were used for CD4 naive and CD4 memory, two for CD8 naive, and one for CD8 memory. Blood TCR repertoires of a handful of healthy adults were deeply sequenced to estimate repertoire size and the extent of clonotype sharing between individuals. On the study overall, not on this receptor specifically: Sampling was restricted to blood, and TCR repertoires in tissue are likely to differ from TCR repertoires in blood. Estimated clonotype richness was generally larger for naive than for memory subsets. The genetic and exposure-history diversity represented was limited by the small number of donors. Compared with non-shared clonotypes, the clonotypes found in all four sorted-subset donors had higher generation probabilities. Pairwise subsampling indicated that sequencing depth was expected to affect the degree of clonotype sharing among donors. Rarefaction of sorted-subset datasets indicated incomplete sequencing despite the large sequencing depth. Approximately 5% of naive CD4, 3% to 4% of naive CD8, 2% to 2.5% of memory CD4, and less than 0.45% of memory CD8 clonotypes were shared across a handful of donors.

Specimen: memory CD4+ T cells from PBMCs. What the cell subset or site label conveys for this sample: CD45RA-negative fraction. The chain couples TRBV19 to TRBJ2-7, and the D gene may be TRBD1, 6 bases matching. The TCR originated in a man between 18 and 35 years old in good health. Some clones in this sample may be carry-over from other donors' samples. At the DNA level, the sequence is TGTGCCACCCAGGACAGAACCTACGAGCAGTACTTC. It is translated as CATQDRTYEQYF.